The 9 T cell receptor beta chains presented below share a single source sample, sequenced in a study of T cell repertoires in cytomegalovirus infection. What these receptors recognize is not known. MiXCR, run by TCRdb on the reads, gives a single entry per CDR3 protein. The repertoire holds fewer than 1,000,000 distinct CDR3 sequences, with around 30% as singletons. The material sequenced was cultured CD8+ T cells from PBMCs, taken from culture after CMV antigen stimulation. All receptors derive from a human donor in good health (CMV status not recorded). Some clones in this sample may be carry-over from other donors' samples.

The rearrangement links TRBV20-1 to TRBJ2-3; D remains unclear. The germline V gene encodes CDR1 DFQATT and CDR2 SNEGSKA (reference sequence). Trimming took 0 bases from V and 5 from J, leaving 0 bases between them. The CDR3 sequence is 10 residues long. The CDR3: CSAREDTQYF. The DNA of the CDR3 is TGCAGTGCTAGAGAAGATACGCAGTATTTT.

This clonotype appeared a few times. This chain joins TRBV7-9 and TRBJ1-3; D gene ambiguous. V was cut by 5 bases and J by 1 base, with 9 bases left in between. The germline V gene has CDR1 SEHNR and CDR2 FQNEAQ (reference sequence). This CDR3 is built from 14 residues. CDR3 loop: CASSTIESGNTIYF. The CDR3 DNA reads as TGTGCCAGCAGCACAATTGAGTCTGGAAACACCATATATTTT.

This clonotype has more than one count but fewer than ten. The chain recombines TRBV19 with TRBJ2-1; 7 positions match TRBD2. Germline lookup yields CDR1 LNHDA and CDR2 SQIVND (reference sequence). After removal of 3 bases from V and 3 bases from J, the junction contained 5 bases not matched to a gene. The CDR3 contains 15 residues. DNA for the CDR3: TGTGCCAGTAGTATGTGGCTAGCGGACTACAATGAGCAGTTCTTC. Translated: CASSMWLADYNEQFF.

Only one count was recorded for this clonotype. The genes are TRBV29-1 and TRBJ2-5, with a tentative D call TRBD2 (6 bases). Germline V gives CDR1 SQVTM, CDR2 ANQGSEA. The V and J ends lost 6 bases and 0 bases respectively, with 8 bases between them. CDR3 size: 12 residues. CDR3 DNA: TGCAGCGTGGAGGGTTACCAAGAGACCCAGTACTTC. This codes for CSVEGYQETQYF.

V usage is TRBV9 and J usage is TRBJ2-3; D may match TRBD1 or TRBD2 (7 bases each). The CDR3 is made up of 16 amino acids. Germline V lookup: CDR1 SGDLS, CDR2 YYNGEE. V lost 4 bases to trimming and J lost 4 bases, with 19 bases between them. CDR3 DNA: TGTGCCAGCAGCTCTCCCCAGGGGGGGGGCTCAGATACGCAGTATTTT. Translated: CASSSPQGGGSDTQYF.

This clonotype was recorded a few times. The CDR3 DNA reads as TGTGCCAGCAGTTTGGGGCCAGGGGGTACCACTGAAGCTTTCTTT. Its translation: CASSLGPGGTTEAFF. The chain has TRBV27 and TRBJ1-1, with 7 bases that match TRBD1. V was pared by 3 bases and J by 4 bases, with 8 bases of the junction left unmatched. The CDR3 has 15 residues. The V gene's germline CDR1 is MNHEY and CDR2 SMNVEV (reference sequence).

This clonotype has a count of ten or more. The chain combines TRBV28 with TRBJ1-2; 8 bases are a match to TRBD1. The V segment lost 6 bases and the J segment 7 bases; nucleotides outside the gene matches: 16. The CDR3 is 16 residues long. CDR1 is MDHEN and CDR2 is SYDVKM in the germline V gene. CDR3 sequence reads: CASSRINEGQDGGYTF. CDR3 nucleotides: TGTGCCAGCAGCCGGATAAATGAGGGACAGGATGGTGGCTACACCTTC.

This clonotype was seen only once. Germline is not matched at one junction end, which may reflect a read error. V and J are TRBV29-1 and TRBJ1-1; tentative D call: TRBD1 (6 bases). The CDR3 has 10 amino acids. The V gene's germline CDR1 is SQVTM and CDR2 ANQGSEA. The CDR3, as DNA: TGCAGCGTTGAAGAGGAGACAGGCACATTT. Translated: CSVEEETGTF.

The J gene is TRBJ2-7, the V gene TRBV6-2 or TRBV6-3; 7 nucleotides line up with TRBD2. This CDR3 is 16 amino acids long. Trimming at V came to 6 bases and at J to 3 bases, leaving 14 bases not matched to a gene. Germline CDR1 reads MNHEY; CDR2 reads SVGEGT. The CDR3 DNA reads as TGTGCCAGCAGAAGTCCCCGGGGGGACCCGGACTACGAGCAGTACGTC. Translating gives CASRSPRGDPDYEQYV.